A single T cell receptor beta chain is shown here with its context. The sample is drawn from a study of OX40 agonist ivuxolimab in advanced cancers. Looking at the study overall: Prior anti-PD-1, anti-PD-L1 or anti-CTLA-4 therapy did not bar entry, and less than 50% had some.

Produced via immunoSEQ multiplex PCR; TCRdb's table is partial and in-frame only. The sample yields about 40,000 clones, 92% seen once. Germline V CDR1 and CDR2: SGHDT, YYEEEE. This CDR3 has 16 residues. V shed 4 bases and J 1 base; nucleotides not matched to a gene: 10. This specimen consisted of CD4+ or CD8+ T cells sorted from blood, obtained in a trial of the OX40 agonist ivuxolimab. This sequence originates from an adult with an advanced solid tumor such as melanoma, head and neck, liver or kidney cancer. V is TRBV5-6 and J is TRBJ2-7; 8 nucleotides align to TRBD2. The CDR3: CASSRTLAGSSYEQYF. CDR3 nucleotides: TGTGCCAGCAGCAGGACCTTAGCGGGATCGTCCTACGAGCAGTACTTC.